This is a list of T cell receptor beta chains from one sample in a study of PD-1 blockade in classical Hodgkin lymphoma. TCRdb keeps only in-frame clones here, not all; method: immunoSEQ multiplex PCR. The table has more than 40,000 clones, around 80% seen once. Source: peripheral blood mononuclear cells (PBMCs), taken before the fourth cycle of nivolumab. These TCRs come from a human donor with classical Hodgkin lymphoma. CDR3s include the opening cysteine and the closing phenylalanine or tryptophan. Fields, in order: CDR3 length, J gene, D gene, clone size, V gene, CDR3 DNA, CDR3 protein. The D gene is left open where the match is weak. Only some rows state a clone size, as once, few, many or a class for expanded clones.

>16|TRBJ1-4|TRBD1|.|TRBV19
TGTGCCAGTAGCCGGTCATCCGGGACAGGGTGGGAAAAACTGTTTTTT
CASSRSSGTGWEKLFF
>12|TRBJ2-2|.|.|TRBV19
TGTGCCAGTTCGAAAATCTCTGGGGAGCTGTTTTTT
CASSKISGELFF
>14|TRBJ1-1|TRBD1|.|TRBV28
TGTGCCAGCAGCTCGGGACAGGGGAGAACTGAAGCTTTCTTT
CASSSGQGRTEAFF
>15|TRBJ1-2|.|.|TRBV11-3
TGTGCCAGCAGCTTGTCGGGAACAGCGCTTCGTGGCTACACCTTC
CASSLSGTALRGYTF
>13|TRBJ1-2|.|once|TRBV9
TGTGCCAGCAGCCGGGACGGACCCTATGGCTACACCTTC
CASSRDGPYGYTF
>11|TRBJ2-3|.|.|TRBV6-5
TGTGCCAGCAGTCACACAGATACGCAGTATTTT
CASSHTDTQYF
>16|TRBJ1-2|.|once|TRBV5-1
TGCGCCAGCAGCTTTGAACCCAAACGGTCTAACTATGGCTACACCTTC
CASSFEPKRSNYGYTF
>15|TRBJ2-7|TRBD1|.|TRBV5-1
TGCGCCAGCAGCTTGGAGGCAGGGGGCGTCTACGAGCAGTACTTC
CASSLEAGGVYEQYF
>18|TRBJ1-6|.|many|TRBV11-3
TGTGCCAGCAGCTTAGATCAAGGCGGCAGCTCCTATAATTCACCCCTCCACTTT
CASSLDQGGSSYNSPLHF
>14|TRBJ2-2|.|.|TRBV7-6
TGTGCCAGCAGCTACTCGAGGGGGATCGGGGAGCTGTTTTTT
CASSYSRGIGELFF
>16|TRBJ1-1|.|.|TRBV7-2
TGTGCCAGCAGCCACCAGGGACCCCCTCGAGACACTGAAGCTTTCTTT
CASSHQGPPRDTEAFF
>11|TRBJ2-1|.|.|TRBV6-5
TGTGCCACCAAGGAGGACAATGAGCAGTTCTTC
CATKEDNEQFF
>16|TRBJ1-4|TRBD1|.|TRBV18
TGTGCCAGCTCACCGACAGGGGGCTCAACTAATGAAAAACTGTTTTTT
CASSPTGGSTNEKLFF
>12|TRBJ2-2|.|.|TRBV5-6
TGTGCCAGCAGCTTAGACACCGGGGAGCTGTTTTTT
CASSLDTGELFF